The rows below give T cell receptor beta chains drawn from one sample of a study of blood T cell repertoires in COVID-19. Here immunoSEQ multiplex PCR was the method, and the copy in TCRdb shows in-frame clones only, minus some. The table includes about 190,000 clones, roughly four fifths detected once. Sequences were obtained from peripheral blood. The origin of the receptors is a man aged 25 to 45 with active or convalescent COVID-19. Each CDR3 is given with its conserved first and last residue. Each record gives: V gene, J gene, clone size, D gene, CDR3 protein, CDR3 DNA. A D gene is named only where the DNA matches it firmly. The size of a clone is reported for some rows only, either as once, few or many, or as a class for expanded clones.

TRBV25-1	TRBJ1-1	.	.	CASSDSFYTEAFF	TGTGCCAGCAGTGATAGCTTTTACACTGAAGCTTTCTTT
TRBV6-6	TRBJ2-4	.	TRBD2	CASTTSGGENIQYF	TGTGCCAGCACCACTAGCGGGGGGGAAAACATTCAGTACTTC
TRBV10-3	TRBJ1-3	.	.	CAIRETSRGNTIYF	TGTGCCATCAGGGAAACCTCCAGGGGAAACACCATATATTTT
TRBV2	TRBJ1-5	.	.	CASGQGGSNQPQHF	TGTGCCAGCGGTCAGGGTGGAAGCAATCAGCCCCAGCATTTT
TRBV24-1	TRBJ2-5	.	.	CATSHHGGETQYF	TGTGCCACTAGCCACCATGGAGGAGAGACCCAGTACTTC
TRBV4-1	TRBJ1-1	.	.	CASSPQVMNTEAFF	TGCGCCAGCAGCCCGCAGGTTATGAACACTGAAGCTTTCTTT
TRBV5-6	TRBJ1-1	.	TRBD1	CASTGPGQSTEAFF	TGTGCCAGCACCGGACCGGGACAGTCCACTGAAGCTTTCTTT
TRBV18	TRBJ1-2	.	.	CASSPDKNYGYTF	TGTGCCAGCTCACCAGACAAGAACTATGGCTACACCTTC
TRBV30	TRBJ1-4	.	.	CAEGNEKLFF	TGTGCGGAGGGGAATGAAAAACTGTTTTTT
TRBV5-1	TRBJ1-1	.	.	CASSGGIGAGGTEAFF	TGCGCCAGCAGCGGGGGGATAGGAGCCGGCGGCACTGAAGCTTTCTTT
TRBV21-1	TRBJ1-2	.	.	CASSPRAGGELSGYTF	TGTGCCAGCAGCCCGCGGGCAGGCGGGGAGCTGAGTGGCTACACTTTC
TRBV9	TRBJ1-1	medium-sized	.	CASSAGWSMNTEAFF	TGTGCCAGCAGCGCAGGATGGTCCATGAACACTGAAGCTTTCTTT
TRBV6-5	TRBJ1-1	few	.	CASSYYPRTEAFF	TGTGCCAGCAGTTACTACCCTCGGACTGAAGCTTTCTTT
TRBV30	TRBJ1-2	.	TRBD1	CAWSSSGQGTGYTF	TGTGCCTGGAGTTCATCGGGACAGGGTACCGGCTACACCTTC
TRBV5-6	TRBJ2-5	few	TRBD1	CASSLNLGQGRVWETQYF	TGTGCCAGCAGCTTGAATTTGGGACAGGGGCGAGTTTGGGAGACCCAGTACTTC
TRBV30	TRBJ1-1	.	.	CAWSPLNTEAFF	TGTGCCTGGAGTCCCTTGAACACTGAAGCTTTCTTT
TRBV7-8	TRBJ2-1	.	TRBD2	CASSSWGGRVYNEQFF	TGTGCCAGCAGCTCCTGGGGCGGGAGGGTTTACAATGAGCAGTTCTTC
TRBV7-2	TRBJ2-5	.	.	CASSPQGGQETQYF	TGTGCCAGCAGCCCACAGGGGGGGCAAGAGACCCAGTACTTC
TRBV24-1	TRBJ1-5	.	TRBD1	CATSDSDRDQHF	TGTGCCACCAGTGATTCGGACAGGGACCAGCATTTT
TRBV6-5	TRBJ2-5	.	TRBD2	CASRPGGQETQYF	TGTGCCAGCAGGCCGGGGGGCCAAGAGACCCAGTACTTC
TRBV18	TRBJ2-7	.	.	CASSPRDTSSYEQYF	TGTGCCAGCTCCCCCCGGGACACGAGCTCCTACGAGCAGTACTTC
TRBV27	TRBJ1-1	.	.	CASSLSFVGENTEAFF	TGTGCCAGCAGTTTATCATTCGTGGGAGAGAACACTGAAGCTTTCTTT
TRBV12-3/TRBV12-4	TRBJ1-1	.	.	CASSAEGGTEAFF	TGTGCCAGCAGTGCTGAGGGTGGCACTGAAGCTTTCTTT
TRBV7-9	TRBJ2-7	.	.	CASSPSAASYEQYF	TGTGCCAGCAGCCCTTCGGCGGCCTCCTACGAGCAGTACTTC
TRBV9	TRBJ1-3	.	TRBD1	CASSVVAQGAGNTIYF	TGTGCCAGCAGCGTAGTCGCGCAGGGGGCAGGAAACACCATATATTTT
TRBV27	TRBJ2-2	.	.	CASSSAVAGELFF	TGTGCCAGCAGTTCGGCGGTGGCCGGGGAGCTGTTTTTT
TRBV27	TRBJ1-2	.	.	CASKEANYGYTF	TGTGCCAGCAAGGAGGCTAACTATGGCTACACCTTC
TRBV11-2	TRBJ2-7	.	.	CASSPNRSPYEQYF	TGTGCCAGCAGCCCAAACAGGAGCCCCTACGAGCAGTACTTC
TRBV10-3	TRBJ2-1	.	.	CAISESWSSYNEQFF	TGTGCCATCAGTGAATCCTGGAGCTCCTACAATGAGCAGTTCTTC
TRBV27	TRBJ2-2	.	TRBD1	CASSYTGVWNTGELFF	TGTGCCAGCAGTTATACAGGGGTCTGGAACACCGGGGAGCTGTTTTTT
TRBV27	TRBJ1-2	.	TRBD1	CASSLLAQGALGYTF	TGTGCCAGCAGTTTACTAGCGCAGGGGGCTTTAGGCTACACCTTC
TRBV9	TRBJ1-1	few	.	CASSADPWGAEAFF	TGTGCCAGCAGCGCCGACCCCTGGGGCGCTGAAGCTTTCTTT
TRBV24-1	TRBJ1-1	few	.	CATSQDRENTEAFF	TGTGCCACCAGCCAGGACAGAGAGAACACTGAAGCTTTCTTT
TRBV4-1	TRBJ2-2	.	TRBD2	CASSPIQRGGTGELFF	TGCGCCAGCAGCCCCATCCAGCGGGGAGGCACCGGGGAGCTGTTTTTT
TRBV5-4	TRBJ1-4	few	.	CASRDRRNEKLFF	TGTGCCAGCAGAGACAGGCGTAATGAAAAACTGTTTTTT
TRBV6-6	TRBJ2-7	.	.	CASSYSAEYEQYF	TGTGCCAGCAGTTACTCAGCGGAATACGAGCAGTACTTC
TRBV4-2	TRBJ2-1	few	TRBD2	CASSQVYLAGNEQFF	TGTGCCAGCAGCCAAGTTTATCTAGCGGGGAATGAGCAGTTCTTC
TRBV19	TRBJ1-5	once	.	CASDSAAGQPQHF	TGTGCCTCAGACAGCGCTGCCGGGCAGCCCCAGCATTTT
TRBV6-6	TRBJ1-3	.	.	CASSPLADRSGNTIYF	TGTGCCAGCAGTCCCCTGGCGGATCGCTCTGGAAACACCATATATTTT